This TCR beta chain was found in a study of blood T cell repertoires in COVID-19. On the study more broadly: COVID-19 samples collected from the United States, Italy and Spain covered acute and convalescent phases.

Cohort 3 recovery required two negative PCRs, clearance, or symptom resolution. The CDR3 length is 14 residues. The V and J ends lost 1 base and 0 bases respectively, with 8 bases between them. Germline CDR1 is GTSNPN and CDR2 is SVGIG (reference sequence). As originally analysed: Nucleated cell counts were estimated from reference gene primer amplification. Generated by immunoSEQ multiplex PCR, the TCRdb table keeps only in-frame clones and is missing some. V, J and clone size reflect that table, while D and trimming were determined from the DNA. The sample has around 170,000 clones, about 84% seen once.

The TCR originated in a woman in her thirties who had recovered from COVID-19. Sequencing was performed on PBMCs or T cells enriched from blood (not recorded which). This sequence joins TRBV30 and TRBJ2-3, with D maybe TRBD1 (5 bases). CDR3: CAWSGQPSTDTQYF. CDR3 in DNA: TGTGCCTGGAGTGGACAGCCGAGCACAGATACGCAGTATTTT.